What follows are 19 T cell receptor beta chains derived from one specimen sequenced in a study of T cell responses to AZD1222 COVID-19 vaccine. The protocol was immunoSEQ multiplex PCR, while the TCRdb copy is restricted to in-frame clones and leaves out a portion. The repertoire has over 150,000 clones, approximately 90% of them found once; the top ten carry about 3.5%. The sample in question was peripheral blood, obtained 28 days after the second AZD1222 dose. These receptors all stem from an adult who received the AZD1222 COVID-19 vaccine.

The gene calls are TRBV2 and TRBJ1-4; TRBD1 matches 7 bases. The junction had 5 bases not matched to a gene; V was cut back by 6 bases and J by 10 bases. This CDR3 has 12 amino acids. Germline V gene lookup returns CDR1 SNHLY and CDR2 FYNNEI. In DNA form, the CDR3 reads TGTGCCAGCAGGCAGGGGGTAGCAAAACTGTTTTTT. Amino acids: CASRQGVAKLFF.

This rearrangement joins TRBV7-2 to TRBJ2-7; TRBD2 matches 9 bases. Germline V CDR1 and CDR2: SGHTA, FQGNSA. This CDR3 is built from 15 residues. Losses at the gene ends were 5 bases for V and 7 bases for J; bases not matched to a gene: 12. For the CDR3, the DNA is TGTGCCAGCAGCAGCCGAGGACTAGCGTCAAGGGAGCAGTACTTC. It specifies CASSSRGLASREQYF. Variable domain in full (rest from reference TRBV7-2 and TRBJ2-7): GAGVSQSPSNKVTEKGKDVELRCDPISGHTALYWYRQSLGQGLEFLIYFQGNSAPDKSGLPSDRFSAERTGGSVSTLTIQRTQQEDSAVYLCASSSRGLASREQYFGPGTRLTVT.

The chain is built from TRBV6-1 and TRBJ2-3; TRBD2 matches at 11 bases. The CDR3 loop spans 17 amino acids. J gave up 5 bases and V 3 bases, and 10 bases lay outside the gene matches. Germline V lookup: CDR1 MNHNS, CDR2 SASEGT. In DNA, the CDR3 is TGTGCCAGCAGTGACCCCTTCGGGACTAGCGGCAGAGATACGCAGTATTTT. Translated, it gives CASSDPFGTSGRDTQYF.

This clone appeared a single time. The chain links TRBV5-1 to TRBJ2-5; 10 bases match TRBD2. CDR3 length: 13 residues. J lost 5 bases, V lost 3 bases, and 1 base had no gene match. CDR1 SGHRS and CDR2 YFSETQ come from the germline V gene. CDR3 sequence reads: CASSSSGSETQYF. In nucleotides, the CDR3 is TGCGCCAGCAGCTCTAGCGGGAGTGAGACCCAGTACTTC.

The chain is built from TRBV7-2 and TRBJ2-6; 12 nucleotides match TRBD2. With 4 bases clipped from V and 2 bases from J, the junction kept 9 bases outside the gene matches. Germline CDR1 and CDR2: SGHTA and FQGNSA. The CDR3 runs to 19 residues. The DNA for the CDR3 is TGTGCCAGCAGCTCTTCCCTCGGACTAGCGGGAACTGGGGCCAACGTCCTGACTTTC. As protein: CASSSSLGLAGTGANVLTF.

This clone was detected only a few times. V is TRBV5-1 and J is TRBJ2-7, with 9 bases lining up with TRBD1. Germline V gene data show CDR1 as SGHRS and CDR2 as YFSETQ. The V gene end was trimmed by 4 bases and the J gene end by 6 bases; junction bases not matched to a gene: 5. The CDR3 extends over 13 amino acids. CDR3 DNA: TGCGCCAGCAGCGTACACAGGGGGCCCGAGCAGTACTTC. Translation gives CASSVHRGPEQYF.

The genes are TRBV28 and TRBJ2-3; D is unclear. In germline, CDR1 is MDHEN, CDR2 SYDVKM. Trimming cost V 4 bases and J 0 bases, with 17 bases left between them. The CDR3 sequence is 17 residues long. CDR3 amino acids: CASSSHFSVPSTDTQYF. CDR3 coding DNA: TGTGCCAGCAGTTCTCATTTCAGCGTACCCAGCACAGATACGCAGTATTTT. The complete variable domain, with remaining parts taken from reference TRBV28 and TRBJ2-3, reads DVKVTQSSRYLVKRTGEKVFLECVQDMDHENMFWYRQDPGLGLRLIYFSYDVKMKEKGDIPEGYSVSREKKERFSLILESASTNQTSMYLCASSSHFSVPSTDTQYFGPGTRLTVL.

The V gene is TRBV29-1, the J gene TRBJ1-2; D unresolved. Per the germline V gene, CDR1 is SQVTM and CDR2 is ANQGSEA. This CDR3 contains 12 residues. V gave up 4 bases and J gave up 7 bases, with 13 bases separating them. Here the CDR3 reads CSVGALEGGYTF. The CDR3 DNA reads as TGCAGCGTTGGGGCGTTAGAGGGTGGCTACACCTTC. The whole variable domain, remainder taken from reference TRBV29-1 and TRBJ1-2, is SAVISQKPSRDICQRGTSLTIQCQVDSQVTMMFWYRQQPGQSLTLIATANQGSEATYESGFVIDKFPISRPNLTFSTLTVSNMSPEDSSIYLCSVGALEGGYTFGSGTRLTVV.

The genes are TRBV5-8 and TRBJ1-1; D gene ambiguous. CDR3 size: 15 residues. V lost 1 base and J 4 bases, leaving 14 bases between the germline ends. CDR1 is SGHTS, CDR2 YDEGEE, per germline. CDR3 DNA: TGTGCCAGCAGCTTGAGACGGGTCTGGACCACTGAAGCTTTCTTT. Translated: CASSLRRVWTTEAFF.

V gene TRBV18 combines with J gene TRBJ1-1; 7 nucleotides agree with TRBD1. Losses at the gene ends were 4 bases for V and 0 bases for J; bases not matched to a gene: 8. From germline, CDR1 is KGHSH and CDR2 LQKENI. The CDR3 runs 16 residues. The CDR3 protein is CASSQTPGTVNTEAFF. DNA of the CDR3: TGTGCCAGCTCACAAACTCCCGGGACAGTGAACACTGAAGCTTTCTTT.

The J gene is TRBJ2-2, the V gene TRBV29-1; 9 bases match TRBD1. V was clipped by 6 bases and J by 6 bases; unmatched bases: 8. The CDR3 totals 14 residues. Germline V lookup: CDR1 SQVTM, CDR2 ANQGSEA. CDR3 sequence (DNA): TGCAGCGTAGCCGGGACAGGGTCTTCCGGGGAGCTGTTTTTT. Translating gives CSVAGTGSSGELFF.

The chain recombines TRBV19 with TRBJ1-1; D gene uncertain. The length of the CDR3 is 15 residues. Germline V gene data show CDR1 as LNHDA and CDR2 as SQIVND (reference sequence). Trimming took 7 bases from V and 5 from J, leaving 20 bases between them. The CDR3 DNA sequence: TGTGCCAGTATCCCTGAGGGCGGACCGGGGACTGAAGCTTTCTTT. The encoded protein is CASIPEGGPGTEAFF. Full variable domain (outside the CDR3, taken from reference TRBV19 and TRBJ1-1): DGGITQSPKYLFRKEGQNVTLSCEQNLNHDAMYWYRQDPGQGLRLIYYSQIVNDFQKGDIAEGYSVSREKKESFPLTVTSAQKNPTAFYLCASIPEGGPGTEAFFGQGTRLTVV.

The chain links TRBV9 to TRBJ2-7, with D tentatively TRBD1 (6 bases). V dropped 5 bases and J dropped 2 bases, with 14 bases sitting between them. The CDR3 extends over 14 amino acids. Germline CDR1 is SGDLS and CDR2 is YYNGEE. CDR3 region: CASSAPGTPYEQYF. DNA of the CDR3: TGTGCCAGCAGTGCCCCAGGGACACCCTACGAGCAGTACTTC.

This chain connects TRBV30 to TRBJ1-3; the match to TRBD1 covers 10 bases. The J segment lost 7 bases and the V segment lost 5 bases, leaving 11 bases of the junction unmatched. CDR1 is GTSNPN and CDR2 is SVGIG in the germline V gene (reference sequence). The CDR3 is 15 residues long. The CDR3 here is CAWGALGTGENTIYF. CDR3 DNA: TGTGCCTGGGGAGCTTTAGGGACAGGGGAGAACACCATATATTTT.

The CDR3 sequence: CASSPGDTGNTIYF. The CDR3 DNA follows: TGTGCCAGCTCACCAGGGGATACTGGAAACACCATATATTTT. The rearrangement links TRBV18 to TRBJ1-3, with D uncertain. Between the trimmed V and J ends, which lost 2 bases and 2 bases, there was a span of 7 bases. The germline V gene encodes CDR1 KGHSH and CDR2 LQKENI. There are 14 residues in the CDR3.

This chain joins TRBV14 and TRBJ2-7, with D possibly being TRBD1 or TRBD2 (5 bases each). CDR1 is SGHDN, CDR2 FVKESK, per germline. The V gene lost 4 bases and the J gene lost 3 bases, with 19 bases spanning the gap. This CDR3 comprises 16 residues. The CDR3: CASSPPPPGPNYEQYF. CDR3 coding DNA: TGTGCCAGCAGCCCGCCCCCCCCGGGACCGAACTACGAGCAGTACTTC.

The J gene is TRBJ2-7, the V gene TRBV30; 7 nucleotides agree with TRBD1. Germline CDR1 is GTSNPN and CDR2 is SVGIG (reference sequence). V lost 3 bases to trimming and J lost 2 bases; unmatched junction nucleotides: 4. This CDR3 comprises 13 residues. The CDR3 region has the DNA TGTGCCTGGAGCACAGGGGCTCCCTACGAGCAGTACTTC. Translation gives CAWSTGAPYEQYF.

The chain recombines TRBV24-1 with TRBJ2-5, with TRBD2 as a possible D gene (6 bases). This CDR3 spans 14 amino acids. Per the germline V gene, CDR1 is KGHDR and CDR2 is SFDVKD. The V gene lost 3 bases and the J gene lost 5 bases, with 12 bases spanning the gap. The CDR3 DNA sequence: TGTGCCACCAGTGATCCGACTAGTAGGGAGACCCAGTACTTC. It specifies CATSDPTSRETQYF.

This chain joins TRBV5-1 and TRBJ1-2, with 9 positions matching TRBD1. Germline assignment: CDR1 SGHRS and CDR2 YFSETQ. The V and J ends lost 2 bases and 7 bases, in that order; junction bases with no gene match: 6. The CDR3 spans 14 residues. The CDR3 loop is CASSLGQGRAGYTF. In nucleotides, the CDR3 is TGCGCCAGCAGCTTAGGACAGGGGAGGGCTGGCTACACCTTC.